One sample yielded the 5 T cell receptor beta chains listed below, sequenced in a study of cytomegalovirus exposure and HLA in healthy donors. A multiplex PCR was run with 60 Vbeta primers and 13 Jbeta primers. Sequencing used immunoSEQ multiplex PCR; TCRdb keeps in-frame clones, though not all of them. The repertoire includes approximately 110,000 clones, roughly 76% of them detected once, and approximately 6.9% sits in the top ten. Sequencing used PBMCs. Receptors were obtained from a young man in good health and CMV-seropositive.

The V gene is TRBV20-1, the J gene TRBJ1-5; no clear D gene. Germline assignment: CDR1 DFQATT and CDR2 SNEGSKA (reference sequence). CDR3 length: 11 residues. Trimming shortened V by 7 bases and J by 11 bases, and 15 bases separated the two germline ends. CDR3 nucleotide sequence: TGCAGTGTGGTAGACTGGGAGGCCCAGCATTTT. Protein: CSVVDWEAQHF.

V is TRBV19 and J is TRBJ1-4, with TRBD1 matching 10 bases. The CDR3 runs 15 residues. V shed 5 bases and J 3 bases; nucleotides not matched to a gene: 3. Germline CDR1 reads LNHDA; CDR2 reads SQIVND (reference sequence). CDR3: CASSDRGRPNEKLFF. The CDR3 DNA sequence: TGTGCCAGTAGTGACAGGGGGCGGCCTAATGAAAAACTGTTTTTT.

CDR3 amino acids: CAISQDSPPYGYTF. For the CDR3, the DNA is TGTGCCATCAGTCAGGACAGCCCCCCGTATGGCTACACCTTC. This chain uses TRBV10-3 with TRBJ1-2; D might be TRBD1 (6 bases). Trimming pared 5 bases from V and 5 bases from J, leaving 15 bases between. From germline, CDR1 is ENHRY and CDR2 SYGVKD. This CDR3 has 14 residues.

The chain couples TRBV4-1 to TRBJ1-5; D might be TRBD1 (6 bases). In germline, CDR1 is MGHRA, CDR2 YSYEKL. The CDR3 totals 19 residues. Trimming stripped 0 bases from V and 1 base from J, with 19 bases between. In nucleotides, the CDR3 is TGCGCCAGCAGCCAAGATCTCAGGGGCGCTAAAGCCAGCAATCAGCCCCAGCATTTT. Protein: CASSQDLRGAKASNQPQHF.

This chain links TRBV6-1 with TRBJ1-2; D not resolved. Germline CDR1 MNHNS, CDR2 SASEGT. The CDR3 totals 14 residues. Deletions cut 6 bases from V and 3 bases from J, with 14 bases between. CDR3 sequence: CASSFGVSHYGYTF. CDR3 DNA: TGTGCCAGCAGCTTCGGGGTATCACACTATGGCTACACCTTC.